This T cell receptor beta chain is drawn from a study of radiotherapy plus CTLA-4 blockade in lung cancer (dated by TCRdb to the late 2010s). In terms of the full investigation: Objective responses were observed in about 17% of enrolled patients, and disease control was achieved in less than 40%. Points the paper makes about the study in general: After treatment with radiotherapy and ipilimumab, TCR clones that came from tumors expanded in the peripheral blood. Increased serum interferon-beta after radiation, together with early dynamic changes in blood T cell clones, were reported to be the strongest predictors of response.

Comment on this clone: What this receptor recognizes is not known. Per-nucleotide qualities are absent, and no much larger clonotype sits a single base away.

Focal radiation therapy combined with CTLA-4 blockade (ipilimumab) was tested in patients with chemo-refractory metastatic non-small-cell lung cancer. Library preparation was by the immunoSEQ multiplex PCR assay. TCRdb provides this immuneACCESS table in a form limited to in-frame rearrangements. Some clones are lacking; in checked studies, under half of them reflect an unresolved V gene, and why the rest are absent is not known. For this sample there are tens of thousands of clones; roughly 86% appear just once. The top ten clones comprise around 4.9% of the sample. The trim is 4 bases for V and 3 bases for J, with a gap of 9 bases between the germline ends. As encoded in the germline V gene (reference sequence), CDR1 is SEHNR while CDR2 is FQNEAQ. There are 13 amino acids in the CDR3, from cysteine to phenylalanine inclusive. CDR3 DNA is the only sequence kept; it has 39 bases, read in frame from the first base.

Recombination linked TRBV7-9 to TRBJ1-2; matching of 5 bases hints at TRBD1 as the D gene. This receptor was obtained from a human donor with non-small cell lung cancer whose response to radiotherapy plus ipilimumab could not be evaluated. The specimen was peripheral blood, collected from a patient treated with radiotherapy plus ipilimumab. The nucleotides are TGTGCCAGCAGCTCCACGGGGGACTATGGCTACACCTTC. It is translated as CASSSTGDYGYTF.